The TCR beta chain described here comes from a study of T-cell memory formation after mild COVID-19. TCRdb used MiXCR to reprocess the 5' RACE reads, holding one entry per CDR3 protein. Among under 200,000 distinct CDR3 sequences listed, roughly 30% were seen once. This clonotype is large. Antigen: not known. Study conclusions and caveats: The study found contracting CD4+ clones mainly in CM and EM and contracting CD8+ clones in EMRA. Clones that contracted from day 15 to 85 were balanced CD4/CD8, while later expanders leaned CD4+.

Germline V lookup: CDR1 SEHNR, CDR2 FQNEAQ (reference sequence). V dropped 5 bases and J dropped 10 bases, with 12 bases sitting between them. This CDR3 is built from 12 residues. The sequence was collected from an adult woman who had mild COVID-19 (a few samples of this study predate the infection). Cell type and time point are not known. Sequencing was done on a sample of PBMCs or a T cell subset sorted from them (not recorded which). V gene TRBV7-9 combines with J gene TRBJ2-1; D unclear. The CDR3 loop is CASSLLGAEQFF. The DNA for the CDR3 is TGTGCCAGCAGCCTCCTAGGAGCCGAGCAGTTCTTC. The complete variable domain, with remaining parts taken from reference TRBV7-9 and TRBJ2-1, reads DTGVSQNPRHKITKRGQNVTFRCDPISEHNRLYWYRQTLGQGPEFLTYFQNEAQLEKSRLLSDRFSAERPKGSFSTLEIQRTEQGDSAMYLCASSLLGAEQFFGPGTRLTVL.